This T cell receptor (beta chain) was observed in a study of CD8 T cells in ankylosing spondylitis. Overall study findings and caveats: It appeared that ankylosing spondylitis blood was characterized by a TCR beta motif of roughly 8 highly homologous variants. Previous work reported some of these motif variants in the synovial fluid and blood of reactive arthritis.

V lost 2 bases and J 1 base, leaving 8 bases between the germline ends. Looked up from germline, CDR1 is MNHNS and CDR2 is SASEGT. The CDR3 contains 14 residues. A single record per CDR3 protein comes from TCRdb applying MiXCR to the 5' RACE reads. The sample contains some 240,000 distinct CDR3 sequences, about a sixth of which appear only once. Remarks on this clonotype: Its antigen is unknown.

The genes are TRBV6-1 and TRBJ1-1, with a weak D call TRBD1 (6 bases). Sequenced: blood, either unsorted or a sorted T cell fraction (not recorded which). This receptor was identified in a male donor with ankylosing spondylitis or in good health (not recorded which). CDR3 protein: CASSETGSNTEAFF. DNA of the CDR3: TGTGCCAGCAGTGAAACAGGGTCGAACACTGAAGCTTTCTTT.